This T cell receptor beta chain was obtained from a study of technical replicates of blood from several donors. Germline V gene lookup returns CDR1 SGHVS and CDR2 FQNEAQ. The V and J ends lost 1 base and 6 bases, in that order; junction bases with no gene match: 10. The CDR3 length is 17 residues. The repertoire was sequenced with immunoSEQ multiplex PCR; TCRdb's copy has only in-frame clones and lacks some. The sample records more than 90,000 clones, 90% to 95% being singletons. The sample was T cells isolated from PBMCs. The receptor was derived from a human donor in good health. The chain joins TRBV7-8 to TRBJ1-3; 9 bases are shared with TRBD1. The CDR3 loop is CASSLGPGQGSQNTIYF. CDR3 bases: TGTGCCAGCAGCTTAGGGCCGGGACAGGGTTCTCAAAACACCATATATTTT.